A selection of T cell receptor beta chains follows, all from one sample in a study of T cell changes during pregnancy in multiple sclerosis. The assay was immunoSEQ multiplex PCR, and TCRdb's table has in-frame clones only and misses some. The repertoire holds tens of thousands of clones, with 70% to 90% as singletons. Sequencing was performed on CD4+ T cells from peripheral blood mononuclear cells, taken in the first trimester of pregnancy. These receptors all stem from a female donor with multiple sclerosis, enrolled in a pregnancy study. Each CDR3 is given with its conserved first and last residue. A D gene is named only where the DNA matches it firmly. Clone size is shown for a subset of rows, as once, few, many or a class of expanded clone.

clone size	D gene	J gene	V gene	CDR3 protein	CDR3 DNA
NA	TRBD2	TRBJ2-1	TRBV6-6	CASSFTGTSGVDEQFF	TGTGCCAGCAGTTTCACCGGGACTAGCGGGGTTGATGAGCAGTTCTTC
NA	NA	TRBJ1-1	TRBV2	CASSEGATVNTEAFF	TGTGCCAGCAGTGAAGGGGCAACCGTGAACACTGAAGCTTTCTTT
NA	NA	TRBJ1-2	TRBV27	CASSSTDTGGGYTF	TGTGCCAGCAGTTCGACAGATACCGGGGGTGGCTACACCTTC
NA	NA	TRBJ2-2	TRBV25-1	CASSDLPPGELFF	TGTGCCAGCAGTGACCTCCCCCCCGGGGAGCTGTTTTTT
NA	NA	TRBJ1-1	TRBV6-5	CASSYGGSLNTEAFF	TGTGCCAGCAGTTACGGGGGCAGCTTGAACACTGAAGCTTTCTTT
NA	TRBD1	TRBJ1-5	TRBV28	CASSEQGAGKPQHF	TGTGCCAGCAGTGAACAGGGGGCTGGAAAGCCCCAGCATTTT
NA	TRBD2	TRBJ2-7	TRBV19	CASSIGVGGYEQYF	TGTGCCAGTAGTATTGGTGTCGGGGGGTACGAGCAGTACTTC
NA	NA	TRBJ2-1	TRBV7-2	CASSLGQGYYNEQFF	TGTGCCAGCAGCTTAGGTCAGGGGTACTACAATGAGCAGTTCTTC
NA	NA	TRBJ1-4	TRBV5-1	CASSLDPGVDEKLFF	TGCGCCAGCAGCTTGGACCCAGGGGTGGATGAAAAACTGTTTTTT
NA	TRBD1	TRBJ2-7	TRBV5-4	CASRLFGQGHEQYF	TGTGCCAGCAGGCTTTTTGGACAGGGCCACGAGCAGTACTTC
NA	TRBD2	TRBJ2-1	TRBV19	CASSIVGGSSYNEQFF	TGTGCCAGTAGTATAGTTGGCGGGAGCTCCTACAATGAGCAGTTCTTC
once	NA	TRBJ2-6	TRBV28	CASSLIGRGYGANVLTF	TGTGCCAGCAGTTTGATAGGCAGGGGTTACGGGGCCAACGTCCTGACTTTC
NA	TRBD1	TRBJ2-1	TRBV7-9	CASSLRTGGVYNEQFF	TGTGCCAGCAGCTTACGTACAGGGGGCGTCTACAATGAGCAGTTCTTC
NA	TRBD1	TRBJ1-1	TRBV19	CASSHRGLGVTEAFF	TGTGCCAGTAGCCACAGGGGCCTTGGGGTAACTGAAGCTTTCTTT
NA	NA	TRBJ2-7	TRBV6-1	CASSRGLGHEQYF	TGTGCCAGCAGTCGGGGACTCGGACACGAGCAGTACTTC
NA	NA	TRBJ1-3	TRBV5-1	CASSWRAGSSGNTIYF	TGCGCCAGCAGCTGGAGAGCAGGGTCCTCTGGAAACACCATATATTTT
NA	NA	TRBJ2-3	TRBV21-1	CASTASRGTDTQYF	TGTGCCAGCACGGCGAGCAGAGGGACAGATACGCAGTATTTT
NA	NA	TRBJ2-2	TRBV6-1	CASMQGLNTGELFF	TGTGCCAGCATGCAGGGACTGAACACCGGGGAGCTGTTTTTT
NA	NA	TRBJ1-1	TRBV6-6	CASSYDIRNTEAFF	TGTGCCAGCAGTTACGACATCAGAAACACTGAAGCTTTCTTT
once	NA	TRBJ2-1	TRBV11-2	CASSLGAAGSYNEQFF	TGTGCCAGCAGCTTAGGTGCAGCGGGCTCCTACAATGAGCAGTTCTTC
NA	NA	TRBJ2-7	TRBV28	CASSPLDTRYEQYF	TGTGCCAGCAGCCCACTCGACACTCGCTACGAGCAGTACTTC
NA	NA	TRBJ2-6	TRBV7-2	CASSPRPNSGVLTF	TGTGCCAGCAGCCCCCGTCCGAACAGTGGCGTCCTGACTTTC
NA	TRBD2	TRBJ2-5	TRBV7-3	CASSRRGGIRETQYF	TGTGCCAGCAGCAGACGCGGGGGGATTCGAGAGACCCAGTACTTC
NA	TRBD1	TRBJ2-3	TRBV29-1	CSVTGTGTDTQYF	TGCAGCGTCACCGGGACAGGCACAGATACGCAGTATTTT
NA	NA	TRBJ2-1	TRBV7-3	CASSLTFASSYNEQFF	TGTGCCAGCAGCTTAACGTTTGCCAGTTCCTACAATGAGCAGTTCTTC
once	NA	TRBJ2-3	TRBV30	CASRPGDTQYF	TGTGCCTCGCGGCCGGGAGATACGCAGTATTTT
NA	NA	TRBJ1-2	TRBV2	CASKTGKDGCTF	TGTGCCAGCAAAACAGGGAAGGATGGCTGCACCTTC
once	TRBD1	TRBJ2-3	TRBV5-1	CASSVDRGDGDTQYF	TGCGCCAGCAGCGTGGACAGGGGTGATGGGGATACGCAGTATTTT
NA	NA	TRBJ2-1	TRBV7-2	CASSLGYGNSYNEQFF	TGTGCCAGCAGCTTAGGTTACGGGAACTCCTACAATGAGCAGTTCTTC
NA	TRBD2	TRBJ2-5	TRBV7-8	CASSPQREVRETQYF	TGTGCCAGCAGCCCCCAGCGGGAGGTCAGGGAGACCCAGTACTTC
NA	TRBD1	TRBJ2-6	TRBV28	CASSSGQGFSGANVLTF	TGTGCCAGCAGTTCGGGACAGGGCTTCTCTGGGGCCAACGTCCTGACTTTC
NA	TRBD1	TRBJ2-7	TRBV29-1	CSAGQGTYEQYF	TGCAGCGCGGGACAGGGCACCTACGAGCAGTACTTC
NA	NA	TRBJ2-2	TRBV28	CASSFGRVTGELFF	TGTGCCAGCAGTTTTGGGCGGGTCACCGGGGAGCTGTTTTTT
once	NA	TRBJ2-1	TRBV2	CASRSTVEQFF	TGTGCCAGCAGGAGTACGGTTGAGCAGTTCTTC
NA	TRBD2	TRBJ2-1	TRBV7-2	CASSPVGTSGGYNEQFF	TGTGCCAGCAGCCCAGTTGGCACTAGCGGTGGCTACAATGAGCAGTTCTTC
NA	TRBD1	TRBJ1-1	TRBV2	CASTGQGSDTEAFF	TGTGCCAGCACAGGACAGGGGAGCGACACTGAAGCTTTCTTT
few	NA	TRBJ1-1	TRBV30	CAWTRQENTEAFF	TGTGCCTGGACGCGTCAGGAGAACACTGAAGCTTTCTTT
once	NA	TRBJ2-2	TRBV7-3	CASSPRGGTGELFF	TGTGCCAGCAGCCCGAGAGGTGGCACCGGGGAGCTGTTTTTT
NA	TRBD1	TRBJ1-2	TRBV4-2	CASSQPTGTAGGGYTF	TGTGCCAGCAGCCAACCCACCGGGACAGCTGGTGGTGGCTACACCTTC
once	NA	TRBJ2-7	TRBV20-1	CSAGRDHEQYF	TGCAGTGCTGGGCGGGATCACGAGCAGTACTTC
NA	NA	TRBJ1-2	TRBV19	CASSTAGGYTF	TGTGCCAGTAGTACCGCAGGCGGCTACACCTTC
NA	TRBD1	TRBJ1-4	TRBV14	CASSRGTGNEKLFF	TGTGCCAGCAGCCGGGGGACAGGGAATGAAAAACTGTTTTTT
NA	TRBD1	TRBJ1-1	TRBV5-4	CASSWDRGLYTEAFF	TGTGCCAGCAGCTGGGACAGGGGGCTCTACACTGAAGCTTTCTTT
NA	NA	TRBJ2-3	TRBV12-5	CASGLSGGSLADTQYF	TGTGCTAGTGGTTTGTCAGGTGGGTCCCTCGCAGATACGCAGTATTTT
NA	TRBD1	TRBJ1-4	TRBV27	CASSPWTGTNEKLFF	TGTGCCAGCAGCCCATGGACAGGGACTAATGAAAAACTGTTTTTT
NA	NA	TRBJ1-5	TRBV25-1	CASSMGGYGNQPQHF	TGTGCCAGCAGTATGGGAGGGTATGGCAATCAGCCCCAGCATTTT
NA	NA	TRBJ2-5	TRBV9	CASSGRTAQETQYF	TGTGCCAGCAGCGGTCGGACAGCCCAAGAGACCCAGTACTTC
NA	TRBD2	TRBJ2-1	TRBV4-1	CASGLAGGNEQFF	TGCGCCAGCGGGCTAGCGGGGGGGAATGAGCAGTTCTTC
NA	TRBD1	TRBJ1-3	TRBV5-5	CASSSGQGTGNTIYF	TGTGCCAGCAGCTCAGGACAGGGAACTGGAAACACCATATATTTT
NA	NA	TRBJ2-2	TRBV7-9	CASSPLERRGASTGELFF	TGTGCCAGCAGCCCCCTGGAGAGGCGGGGCGCCAGTACCGGGGAGCTGTTTTTT
NA	NA	TRBJ1-5	TRBV18	CASSPGRGRNQPQHF	TGTGCCAGCTCACCAGGCAGGGGTCGCAATCAGCCCCAGCATTTT
NA	TRBD2	TRBJ2-1	TRBV11-2	CASSRGLAGEEQFF	TGTGCCAGCAGCAGGGGACTAGCGGGGGAGGAGCAGTTCTTC
NA	TRBD2	TRBJ2-4	TRBV7-9	CASSLFLSGDGIQYF	TGTGCCAGCAGCTTATTTCTGAGCGGGGATGGCATTCAGTACTTC
NA	NA	TRBJ2-2	TRBV5-1	CASSLPQGNTGELFF	TGCGCCAGCAGCTTGCCCCAGGGGAACACCGGGGAGCTGTTTTTT
NA	TRBD1	TRBJ1-1	TRBV6-5	CASSYSRDSEAFF	TGTGCCAGCAGTTACTCCCGGGACAGTGAAGCTTTCTTT
few	NA	TRBJ1-5	TRBV5-1	CASSLSGVNQPQHF	TGCGCCAGCAGCTTGTCAGGGGTCAATCAGCCCCAGCATTTT
NA	TRBD1	TRBJ1-1	TRBV2	CASSDDRGMNTEAFF	TGTGCCAGCAGTGATGACAGGGGAATGAACACTGAAGCTTTCTTT
medium-sized	NA	TRBJ1-2	TRBV6-5	CASSYSSAGGGYTF	TGTGCCAGCAGTTACTCGTCGGCCGGAGGGGGCTACACCTTC
NA	NA	TRBJ2-7	TRBV7-2	CASSFQVASSYEQYF	TGTGCCAGCAGCTTCCAGGTAGCGTCCTCCTACGAGCAGTACTTC